This T cell receptor beta chain was found in a study of graft-versus-host responses after intestinal transplantation listed by TCRdb under 2021. Broadly, across the study: Recipients received multivisceral, liver-intestinal, or isolated intestinal transplants. Anti-thymocyte globulin induction was given to all recipients, followed by maintenance tacrolimus and steroids for approximately 3 years. After intestinal transplantation, graft-versus-host and host-versus-graft alloreactive T cell clones were followed in the graft, circulation and bone marrow using bulk TCR-beta CDR3 sequencing. To identify alloreactive clones, pre-transplant mixed lymphocyte reaction products were sequenced and then compared with unstimulated pre-transplant donor and recipient T cells. The cohort enrolled 24 intestinal transplant recipients including one retransplant, and a few patients lacking pretransplant specimens were excluded. Donor T cell macrochimerism was defined as a peak of at least 4% donor T cells among recipient peripheral blood mononuclear cells. Rather than going through the commercial service, samples from a few later patients were sequenced in-house on an Illumina MiSeq and processed with MiXCR. Broader findings and caveats from the paper: Early after transplant, peak levels of circulating GvH clones were associated with declines in HvG clones. Patients with donor T cell macrochimerism had high GvH to HvG T cell clonal ratios in their allografts. GvH clones turned up in recipient bone marrow, with some appearing earlier in ileal mucosa or blood, a pattern consistent with an intestinal mucosal origin. Conclusions were limited by the relatively low number and heterogeneity of intestinal transplant patients.

CDR1 and CDR2, per the germline V gene (reference sequence), are MNHEY and SMNVEV. Inclusive of the bounding cysteine and phenylalanine, the CDR3 is 15 residues long. Only the CDR3 portion is preserved as DNA: 45 bases, with reading frame beginning at the first base. Here V drops 3 bases and J drops 3 bases, and the junction holds 4 bases not matched to any gene. Library preparation was by the immunoSEQ multiplex PCR assay. For most patients, genomic DNA was isolated using the Qiagen DNeasy Blood and Tissue Kit and was shipped frozen to Adaptive Biotechnologies for TCR sequencing. For most patients, genomic DNA was subjected to high-throughput TCR-beta CDR3 sequencing by Adaptive Biotechnologies. The authors' analysis ran thus. TCR sequencing data were retrieved from Adaptive's ImmunoSEQ software for 15 to 20 patients, whereas a few other patients were processed with MiXCR and VDJtools. CD4 versus CD8 sorting errors were corrected by removing sequences found in both subsets at a frequency ratio below 5:1. CDR3 nucleotide sequences shared between donor and recipient were removed because the origin of such sequences could not be assigned. At least 2-fold expansion over unstimulated cells and a minimum CFSE-low frequency of 0.002% (template counts) or 0.001% (read counts) were required for clones to be classified as alloreactive. A clone was considered mappable if detected in the sequenced pre-transplant spleen, lymph node, or MLR CFSE-low populations of the donor or recipient. Cumulative frequency of alloreactive clones was calculated as a percentage of all sequences weighted by copy number. TCRdb holds this immuneACCESS table with in-frame rearrangements only. Some clones are missing; in checked studies, unresolved V genes explain under half, and the rest has no known cause. That table furnishes V, J and clone size, whereas the DNA furnished D and trimming. The sample table shows about 120,000 clones, and around 93% are seen once. Clones ranked in the top ten supply roughly 0.5% of the sample.

This sample's time point label indicates: cells obtained before transplantation from donor or recipient. CD3+CD4+ and CD3+CD8+ populations were FACS-sorted from unstimulated pre-transplant donor and recipient cells taken from spleen or lymph nodes. This clone showed up just once. There is no known antigen for this receptor. No base quality information exists; no much larger clone differs at one position. The source is a human donor who received an intestinal transplant. The sample consisted of unstimulated CD8+ T cells sorted from spleen or lymph node cells, taken before intestinal transplant. Recombination linked TRBV27 to TRBJ2-3; TRBD2 lines up with 9 middle nucleotides. This receptor carries the CDR3 CASSLHAGGTDTQYF. The DNA sequence is TGTGCCAGCAGTTTGCACGCGGGAGGGACAGATACGCAGTATTTT.